This entry lists 9 T cell receptor beta chains sequenced from one sample in a study of high-grade serous ovarian cancer treatment subgroups. The tumor samples were collected prior to definitive surgery or chemotherapy. The data were produced by immunoSEQ multiplex PCR, yet TCRdb's version contains in-frame clones alone and is incomplete. Here the sample spans about 4,900 clones, 55% to 70% being singletons. The specimen was tumor tissue. These receptors originate from a human donor with high-grade serous ovarian cancer.

This rearrangement joins TRBV19 to TRBJ1-5, with D perhaps matching TRBD1 (5 bases). V lost 8 bases to trimming and J lost 2 bases, with 13 bases between them. The germline V gene has CDR1 LNHDA and CDR2 SQIVND (reference sequence). The CDR3 contains 14 residues. CDR3 residues: CASVQETGNQPQHF. In DNA, the CDR3 is TGTGCCAGTGTGCAAGAGACAGGCAATCAGCCCCAGCATTTT.

The chain employs TRBV18 and TRBJ2-2, with D maybe TRBD1 (5 bases). CDR3 length equals 12 residues. V lost 6 bases to trimming and J lost 6 bases, with 8 bases between them. Germline V gene lookup returns CDR1 KGHSH and CDR2 LQKENI. CDR3 in DNA: TGTGCCAGCTCGACAGTAGCCGGGGAGCTGTTTTTT. Protein: CASSTVAGELFF.

V gene TRBV11-3 combines with J gene TRBJ2-1; TRBD2 matches 10 bases. Trimming removed 4 bases from V and 4 bases from J; junction bases left unmatched: 7. Germline V gene data show CDR1 as SGHNT and CDR2 as YENEEA. This CDR3 is 16 amino acids long. CDR3 bases: TGTGCCAGCAGCTCCAGGACTAGCGGCGAGTACAATGAGCAGTTCTTC. This translates into CASSSRTSGEYNEQFF.

This chain links TRBV11-3 with TRBJ2-1; 8 bases line up with TRBD2. The V gene end was trimmed by 6 bases and the J gene end by 2 bases; junction bases not matched to a gene: 12. Germline assignment: CDR1 SGHNT and CDR2 YENEEA. CDR3 length: 17 amino acids. CDR3 coding DNA: TGTGCCAGCAGTCAGGTCCCGGGGCGGGGGGCCTACAATGAGCAGTTCTTC. Amino acids: CASSQVPGRGAYNEQFF. Full variable domain (rest looked up from reference TRBV11-3 and TRBJ2-1): EAGVVQSPRYKIIEKKQPVAFWCNPISGHNTLYWYLQNLGQGPELLIRYENEEAVDDSQLPKDRFSAERLKGVDSTLKIQPAELGDSAVYLCASSQVPGRGAYNEQFFGPGTRLTVL.

The chain employs TRBV9 and TRBJ2-3, with a tentative D call TRBD2 (5 bases). This CDR3 spans 17 amino acids. Trimming stripped 2 bases from V and 6 bases from J, with 22 bases between. Germline V gene data show CDR1 as SGDLS and CDR2 as YYNGEE. CDR3 sequence (DNA): TGTGCCAGCAGCGTTGATTCCCGGGATTCGGTAAGGGATACGCAGTATTTT. It codes for CASSVDSRDSVRDTQYF.

This clone has just one count. This chain joins TRBV28 and TRBJ1-5, with a tentative D call TRBD1 (6 bases). There are 14 residues in the CDR3. V gave up 3 bases and J gave up 5 bases, with 11 bases separating them. Germline lookup yields CDR1 MDHEN and CDR2 SYDVKM. In nucleotides, the CDR3 is TGTGCCAGCAGTTTCCCGGACAGATATCAGCCCCAGCATTTT. Protein: CASSFPDRYQPQHF. The whole variable domain, filled in from reference TRBV28 and TRBJ1-5, reads DVKVTQSSRYLVKRTGEKVFLECVQDMDHENMFWYRQDPGLGLRLIYFSYDVKMKEKGDIPEGYSVSREKKERFSLILESASTNQTSMYLCASSFPDRYQPQHFGDGTRLSIL.

The rearrangement links TRBV28 to TRBJ1-4; unclear D gene. Trimming cost V 4 bases and J 5 bases, with 17 bases left between them. Germline V gene sequence: CDR1 MDHEN, CDR2 SYDVKM. The CDR3 contains 16 residues. The DNA of the CDR3 is TGTGCCAGCAGTTCAGGCCGGGCCCTCGAGAATGAAAAACTGTTTTTT. This gives the protein CASSSGRALENEKLFF.

The chain carries TRBV6-6 and TRBJ1-1; D not certain. The V and J ends lost 10 bases and 5 bases respectively, with 17 bases between them. CDR3 length equals 13 residues. Germline-derived CDR1 and CDR2 are MNHNY and SVGAGI (reference sequence). For the CDR3, the DNA is TGTGCCACCTCGGGTGGGAGGAGGACTGAAGCTTTCTTT. Its translation: CATSGGRRTEAFF.

This sequence joins TRBV14 and TRBJ1-2, with TRBD1 matching 10 bases. Trimming at V came to 0 bases and at J to 8 bases, leaving 3 bases not matched to a gene. The CDR3 runs to 14 residues. Germline-derived CDR1 and CDR2 are SGHDN and FVKESK. The CDR3 nucleotides read TGTGCCAGCAGCCAAGAAGGGACAGGGGTAGGCTACACCTTC. Translated: CASSQEGTGVGYTF.